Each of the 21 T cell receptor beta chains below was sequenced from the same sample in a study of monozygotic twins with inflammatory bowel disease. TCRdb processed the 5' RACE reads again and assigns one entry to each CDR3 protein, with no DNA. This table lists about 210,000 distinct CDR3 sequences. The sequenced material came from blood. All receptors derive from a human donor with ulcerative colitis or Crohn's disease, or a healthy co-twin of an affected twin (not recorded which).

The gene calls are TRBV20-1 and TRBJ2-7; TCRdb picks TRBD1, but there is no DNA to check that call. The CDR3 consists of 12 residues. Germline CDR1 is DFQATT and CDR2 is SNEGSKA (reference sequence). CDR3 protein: CSGGRDQYEQYF.

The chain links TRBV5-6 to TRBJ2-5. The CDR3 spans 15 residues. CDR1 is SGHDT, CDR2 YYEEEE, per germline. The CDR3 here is CASSLASETQETQYF.

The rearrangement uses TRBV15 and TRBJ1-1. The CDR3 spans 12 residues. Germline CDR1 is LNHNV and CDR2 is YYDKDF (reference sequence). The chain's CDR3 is CATSQGEGEAFF.

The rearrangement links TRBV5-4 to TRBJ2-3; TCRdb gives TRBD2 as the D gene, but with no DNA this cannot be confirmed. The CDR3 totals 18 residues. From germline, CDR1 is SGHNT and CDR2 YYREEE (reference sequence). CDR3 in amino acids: CASSLALLAGASTDTQYF.

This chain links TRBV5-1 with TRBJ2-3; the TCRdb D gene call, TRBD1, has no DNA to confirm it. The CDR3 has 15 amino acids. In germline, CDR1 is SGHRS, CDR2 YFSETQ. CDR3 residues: CASSFRETSTDTQYF.

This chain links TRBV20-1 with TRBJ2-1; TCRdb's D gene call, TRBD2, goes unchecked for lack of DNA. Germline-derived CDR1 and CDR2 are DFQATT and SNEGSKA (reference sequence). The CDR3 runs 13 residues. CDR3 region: CSASIVPYNEQFF.

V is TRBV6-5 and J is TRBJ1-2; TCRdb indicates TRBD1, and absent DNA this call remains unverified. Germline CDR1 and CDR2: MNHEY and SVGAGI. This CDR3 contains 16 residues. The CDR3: CASSYLGTNTNYGYTF.

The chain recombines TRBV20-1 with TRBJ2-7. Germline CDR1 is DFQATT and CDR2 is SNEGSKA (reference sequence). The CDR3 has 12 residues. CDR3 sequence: CSTRQNSYEQYF.

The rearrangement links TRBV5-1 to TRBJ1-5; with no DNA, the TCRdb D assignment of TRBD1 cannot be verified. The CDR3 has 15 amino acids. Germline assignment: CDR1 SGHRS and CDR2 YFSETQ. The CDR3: CASSSGGGFNQPQHF.

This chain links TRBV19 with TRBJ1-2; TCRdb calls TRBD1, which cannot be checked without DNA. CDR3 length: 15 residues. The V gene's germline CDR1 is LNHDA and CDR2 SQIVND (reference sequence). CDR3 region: CASSISARQNYGYTF.

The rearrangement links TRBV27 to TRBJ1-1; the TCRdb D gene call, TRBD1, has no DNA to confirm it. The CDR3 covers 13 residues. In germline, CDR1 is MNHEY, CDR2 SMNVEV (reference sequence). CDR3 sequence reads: CASSFGRHTEAFF.

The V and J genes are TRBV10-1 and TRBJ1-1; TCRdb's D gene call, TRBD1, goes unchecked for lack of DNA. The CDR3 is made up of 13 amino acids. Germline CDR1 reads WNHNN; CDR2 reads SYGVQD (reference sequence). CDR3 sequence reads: CASSVDRVTEAFF.

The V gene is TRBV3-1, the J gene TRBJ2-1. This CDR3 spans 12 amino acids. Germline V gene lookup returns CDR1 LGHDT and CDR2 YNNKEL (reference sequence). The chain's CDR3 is CASSHQMGEQFF.

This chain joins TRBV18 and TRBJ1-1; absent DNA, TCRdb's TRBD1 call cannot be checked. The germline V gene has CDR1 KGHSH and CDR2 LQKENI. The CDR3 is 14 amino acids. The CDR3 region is CASSPKGAGTEAFF.

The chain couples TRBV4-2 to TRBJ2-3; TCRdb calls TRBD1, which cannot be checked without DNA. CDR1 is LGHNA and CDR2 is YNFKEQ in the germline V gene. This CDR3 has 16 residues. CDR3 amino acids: CASSQVGPPGPDTQYF.

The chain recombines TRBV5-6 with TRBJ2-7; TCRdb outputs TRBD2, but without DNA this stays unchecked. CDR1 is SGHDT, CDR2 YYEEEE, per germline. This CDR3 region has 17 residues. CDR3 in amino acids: CASSPQWAEGLPYEQYF. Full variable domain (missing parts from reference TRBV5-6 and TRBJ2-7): DAGVTQSPTHLIKTRGQQVTLRCSPKSGHDTVSWYQQALGQGPQFIFQYYEEEERQRGNFPDRFSGHQFPNYSSELNVNALLLGDSALYLCASSPQWAEGLPYEQYFGPGTRLTVT.

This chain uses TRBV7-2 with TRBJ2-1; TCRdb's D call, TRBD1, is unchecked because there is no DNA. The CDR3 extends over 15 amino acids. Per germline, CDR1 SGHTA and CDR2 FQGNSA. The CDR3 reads CASSLIRGPYNEQFF. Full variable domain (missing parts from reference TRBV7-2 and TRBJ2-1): GAGVSQSPSNKVTEKGKDVELRCDPISGHTALYWYRQSLGQGLEFLIYFQGNSAPDKSGLPSDRFSAERTGGSVSTLTIQRTQQEDSAVYLCASSLIRGPYNEQFFGPGTRLTVL.

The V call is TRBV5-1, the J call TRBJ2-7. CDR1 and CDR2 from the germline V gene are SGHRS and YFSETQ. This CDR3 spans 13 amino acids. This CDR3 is CASSLATRYEQYF.

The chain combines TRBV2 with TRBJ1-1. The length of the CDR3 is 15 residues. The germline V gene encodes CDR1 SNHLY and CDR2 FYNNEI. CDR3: CASRLGLGGTTEAFF.

CDR3: CSARYYGANVLTF. This chain links TRBV20-1 with TRBJ2-6. Germline values: CDR1 DFQATT, CDR2 SNEGSKA (reference sequence). The CDR3 extends over 13 amino acids.

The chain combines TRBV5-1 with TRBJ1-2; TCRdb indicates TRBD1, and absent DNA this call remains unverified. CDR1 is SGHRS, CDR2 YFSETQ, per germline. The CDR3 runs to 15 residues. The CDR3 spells CASSTMTGSFSGYTF.